The next 20 T cell receptor beta chains were all read from a single sample in a study of OX40 agonist ivuxolimab in advanced cancers. Receptor amplification or capture employed the immunoSEQ multiplex PCR assay. Held by TCRdb, this immuneACCESS table contains in-frame sequences only and omits some clones. Under half of the omission traces to an unresolved V gene where checked; the cause of the rest is unknown. The sample contains approximately 46,000 clones, approximately 80% of them found a single time. The ten largest clones capture 3% to 5% of the sample. The source material was CD4+ or CD8+ T cells sorted from blood, sampled in a trial of the OX40 agonist ivuxolimab. The receptor set was obtained from an adult with an advanced solid tumor such as melanoma, head and neck, liver or kidney cancer.

The V call is TRBV10-3, the J call TRBJ2-1, with 14 bases that match TRBD2. CDR1 and CDR2 from the germline V gene are ENHRY and SYGVKD. The ends lost 4 bases at V and 1 base at J; junction bases unmatched: 15. The CDR3 runs 21 residues. The CDR3 protein is CAISGGTSGRGRSGSYNEQFF. The CDR3 DNA follows: TGTGCCATCAGTGGGGGGACTAGCGGGAGAGGACGGTCGGGATCCTACAATGAGCAGTTCTTC.

The chain uses TRBV29-1 and TRBJ2-5; 12 bases line up with TRBD1. V lost 4 bases and J lost 4; bases outside the gene matches: 4. CDR1 and CDR2 (germline): SQVTM, ANQGSEA. This CDR3 is built from 14 residues. CDR3 amino acids: CSVGWDRGRETQYF. CDR3 nucleotides: TGCAGCGTTGGGTGGGACAGGGGGCGAGAGACCCAGTACTTC.

V gene TRBV7-8 combines with J gene TRBJ2-1, with 7 bases aligning to TRBD1. Trimming at V came to 5 bases and at J to 0 bases, leaving 10 bases not matched to a gene. The CDR3 totals 17 residues. Germline assignment: CDR1 SGHVS and CDR2 FQNEAQ. The DNA for the CDR3 is TGTGCCAGCAGCGATCCGGGACAGAAAAGCTCCTACAATGAGCAGTTCTTC. It encodes CASSDPGQKSSYNEQFF.

This chain joins TRBV19 and TRBJ2-5; D is tentatively TRBD1 or TRBD2 (7 bases each). V was shortened by 5 bases and J by 4 bases, with 14 bases between the two germline ends. Germline V gives CDR1 LNHDA, CDR2 SQIVND (reference sequence). This CDR3 is 14 amino acids long. In DNA form, the CDR3 reads TGTGCCAGTAGTTCCAGGGGGGGGCCAGAGACCCAGTACTTC. It codes for CASSSRGGPETQYF. Combining the CDR3 with reference TRBV19 and TRBJ2-5 gives the whole variable domain DGGITQSPKYLFRKEGQNVTLSCEQNLNHDAMYWYRQDPGQGLRLIYYSQIVNDFQKGDIAEGYSVSREKKESFPLTVTSAQKNPTAFYLCASSSRGGPETQYFGPGTRLLVL.

The chain carries TRBV5-1 and TRBJ1-1; D might be TRBD1 (5 bases). This CDR3 spans 15 amino acids. CDR1 and CDR2 from the germline V gene are SGHRS and YFSETQ. V was cut by 0 bases and J by 6 bases, with 15 bases left in between. The CDR3 protein is CASSLVGSGQPEAFF. Written as DNA, the CDR3 is TGCGCCAGCAGCTTGGTAGGATCCGGACAACCTGAAGCTTTCTTT.

The genes are TRBV5-1 and TRBJ2-5; 8 nucleotides line up with TRBD2. CDR1 is SGHRS, CDR2 YFSETQ, per germline. Trimming took 2 bases from V and 7 from J; bases not matched to a gene: 7. CDR3 length: 14 amino acids. In DNA form, the CDR3 reads TGCGCCAGCAGCTTCCGGGAGGGCAGCGGGACCCAGTACTTC. It is translated as CASSFREGSGTQYF. The whole variable domain, remainder taken from reference TRBV5-1 and TRBJ2-5, is KAGVTQTPRYLIKTRGQQVTLSCSPISGHRSVSWYQQTPGQGLQFLFEYFSETQRNKGNFPGRFSGRQFSNSRSEMNVSTLELGDSALYLCASSFREGSGTQYFGPGTRLLVL.

The chain recombines TRBV18 with TRBJ2-1, with 9 bases matching TRBD2. CDR3 length: 15 amino acids. In germline, CDR1 is KGHSH, CDR2 LQKENI. V was pared by 5 bases and J by 4 bases, with 6 bases of the junction left unmatched. The CDR3 coding sequence is TGTGCCAGCTCAACGCGACTAGCGGATTACAATGAGCAGTTCTTC. It encodes CASSTRLADYNEQFF.

V is TRBV7-9 and J is TRBJ1-1; D unresolved. V lost 3 bases and J lost 1, with 6 bases in between. The CDR3 runs to 13 residues. Per germline, CDR1 SEHNR and CDR2 FQNEAQ (reference sequence). The CDR3 loop is CASSLAENTEAFF. In DNA, the CDR3 is TGTGCCAGCAGCTTGGCGGAGAACACTGAAGCTTTCTTT.

The V and J genes are TRBV10-2 and TRBJ1-1; tentative D call: TRBD1 (6 bases). CDR3 length: 16 amino acids. With 7 bases removed from V and 0 bases from J, the gap between germline ends came to 18 bases. Per germline, CDR1 WSHSY and CDR2 SAAADI. This CDR3 is CASTQYIGQLNTEAFF. CDR3 nucleotide sequence: TGCGCCAGCACTCAGTATATAGGACAGCTGAACACTGAAGCTTTCTTT.

V is TRBV4-2 and J is TRBJ1-6; the D gene is possibly TRBD1 (5 bases). Trimming removed 1 base from V and 5 bases from J, with 9 bases in between. Germline CDR1 reads LGHNA; CDR2 reads YNFKEQ. CDR3 length equals 15 residues. The DNA for the CDR3 is TGTGCCAGCAGCCAAGTCAGGGCCGATAATTCACCCCTCCACTTT. It translates to CASSQVRADNSPLHF.

V is TRBV7-2 and J is TRBJ2-5; D is perhaps TRBD2 (6 bases). Per the germline V gene, CDR1 is SGHTA and CDR2 is FQGNSA. The CDR3 covers 16 residues. V was trimmed by 5 bases and J by 5 bases, leaving 21 bases between them. CDR3 in amino acids: CASSPRKLGGGETQYF. In DNA form, the CDR3 reads TGTGCCAGCAGCCCGCGGAAGCTAGGCGGAGGGGAGACCCAGTACTTC.

V usage is TRBV7-3 and J usage is TRBJ2-5; TRBD1 aligns across 9 bases. CDR1 and CDR2 from the germline V gene are SGHTA and FQGTGA. CDR3 length: 15 residues. With V trimmed by 5 bases and J by 4 bases, 8 bases remained unmatched. The chain's CDR3 is CASSITGGALETQYF. In DNA form, the CDR3 reads TGTGCCAGCAGCATTACAGGGGGCGCTTTAGAGACCCAGTACTTC. Full variable domain (remainder filled in from reference TRBV7-3 and TRBJ2-5): GAGVSQTPSNKVTEKGKYVELRCDPISGHTALYWYRQSLGQGPEFLIYFQGTGAADDSGLPNDRFFAVRPEGSVSTLKIQRTERGDSAVYLCASSITGGALETQYFGPGTRLLVL.

V is TRBV7-2 and J is TRBJ2-7; 7 nucleotides agree with TRBD1. Trimming cost V 5 bases and J 2 bases; bases outside gene matches: 6. The CDR3 length is 14 residues. Germline CDR1 and CDR2: SGHTA and FQGNSA. The CDR3 nucleotides read TGTGCCAGCAGCGCCCGGACAGGAACCTACGAGCAGTACTTC. It yields the protein CASSARTGTYEQYF.

The rearrangement joins TRBV29-1 to TRBJ2-3; D is possibly TRBD2 (5 bases). CDR3 length: 13 residues. The germline V gene encodes CDR1 SQVTM and CDR2 ANQGSEA. V dropped 1 base and J dropped 5 bases, with 10 bases sitting between them. Written as DNA, the CDR3 is TGCAGCGTTGAAGGAGGGTTGAGAGATACGCAGTATTTT. Its protein is CSVEGGLRDTQYF.

The chain employs TRBV5-6 and TRBJ1-2, with a weak D call TRBD1 (5 bases). The germline CDR1 and CDR2 sequences are SGHDT and YYEEEE. Trimming stripped 0 bases from V and 0 bases from J, with 6 bases between. The CDR3 spans 14 residues. CDR3 DNA sequence: TGTGCCAGCAGCTTGGACAGGTCTAACTATGGCTACACCTTC. Protein: CASSLDRSNYGYTF.

The V gene is TRBV19, the J gene TRBJ2-7, with D perhaps matching TRBD1 (5 bases). This CDR3 has 17 amino acids. The V gene lost 1 base and the J gene lost 8 bases, with 24 bases spanning the gap. CDR1 and CDR2 (germline): LNHDA, SQIVND (reference sequence). The CDR3 loop reads CASSIGQSRTGNIKQYF. CDR3 DNA sequence: TGTGCCAGTAGTATAGGACAGTCACGAACTGGGAACATAAAGCAGTACTTC.

The CDR3: CASSSWFGNTIYF. As DNA, the CDR3 is TGTGCCAGCAGCTCATGGTTTGGAAACACCATATATTTT. The chain combines TRBV7-9 with TRBJ1-3; D gene ambiguous. The germline V gene has CDR1 SEHNR and CDR2 FQNEAQ (reference sequence). The germline V and J ends were trimmed by 4 bases and 3 bases, with 7 bases remaining between them. The CDR3 runs to 13 residues.

The CDR3 region is CASSPQGGYEYGYTF. CDR3 coding DNA: TGTGCCAGCTCACCTCAGGGTGGTTATGAGTATGGCTACACCTTC. The genes are TRBV18 and TRBJ1-2, with D possibly matching TRBD1 (5 bases). Germline V gene sequence: CDR1 KGHSH, CDR2 LQKENI. The CDR3 is 15 residues long. Trimming shortened V by 3 bases and J by 5 bases, and 16 bases separated the two germline ends. Full variable domain (remainder filled in from reference TRBV18 and TRBJ1-2): NAGVMQNPRHLVRRRGQEARLRCSPMKGHSHVYWYRQLPEEGLKFMVYLQKENIIDESGMPKERFSAEFPKEGPSILRIQQVVRGDSAAYFCASSPQGGYEYGYTFGSGTRLTVV.

The CDR3, as DNA: TGTGCCTGGAGTCCGGGACAGGGTAATAGAGAGACCCAGTACTTC. It yields the protein CAWSPGQGNRETQYF. This chain connects TRBV30 to TRBJ2-5; 9 nucleotides line up with TRBD1. The ends lost 2 bases at V and 4 bases at J; junction bases unmatched: 8. In germline, CDR1 is GTSNPN, CDR2 SVGIG (reference sequence). The CDR3 length is 15 residues.

This clone was detected only a few times. The chain joins TRBV5-5 to TRBJ1-6; a possible D gene is TRBD1 (5 bases). The CDR3 contains 15 residues. Per the germline V gene, CDR1 is SGHKS and CDR2 is YYEKEE (reference sequence). V lost 1 base, J lost 8 bases, and 13 bases lay in between. The CDR3 here is CASSLYGGGDSPLHF. The CDR3 nucleotides read TGTGCCAGCAGCTTGTACGGGGGTGGGGATTCACCCCTCCACTTT.